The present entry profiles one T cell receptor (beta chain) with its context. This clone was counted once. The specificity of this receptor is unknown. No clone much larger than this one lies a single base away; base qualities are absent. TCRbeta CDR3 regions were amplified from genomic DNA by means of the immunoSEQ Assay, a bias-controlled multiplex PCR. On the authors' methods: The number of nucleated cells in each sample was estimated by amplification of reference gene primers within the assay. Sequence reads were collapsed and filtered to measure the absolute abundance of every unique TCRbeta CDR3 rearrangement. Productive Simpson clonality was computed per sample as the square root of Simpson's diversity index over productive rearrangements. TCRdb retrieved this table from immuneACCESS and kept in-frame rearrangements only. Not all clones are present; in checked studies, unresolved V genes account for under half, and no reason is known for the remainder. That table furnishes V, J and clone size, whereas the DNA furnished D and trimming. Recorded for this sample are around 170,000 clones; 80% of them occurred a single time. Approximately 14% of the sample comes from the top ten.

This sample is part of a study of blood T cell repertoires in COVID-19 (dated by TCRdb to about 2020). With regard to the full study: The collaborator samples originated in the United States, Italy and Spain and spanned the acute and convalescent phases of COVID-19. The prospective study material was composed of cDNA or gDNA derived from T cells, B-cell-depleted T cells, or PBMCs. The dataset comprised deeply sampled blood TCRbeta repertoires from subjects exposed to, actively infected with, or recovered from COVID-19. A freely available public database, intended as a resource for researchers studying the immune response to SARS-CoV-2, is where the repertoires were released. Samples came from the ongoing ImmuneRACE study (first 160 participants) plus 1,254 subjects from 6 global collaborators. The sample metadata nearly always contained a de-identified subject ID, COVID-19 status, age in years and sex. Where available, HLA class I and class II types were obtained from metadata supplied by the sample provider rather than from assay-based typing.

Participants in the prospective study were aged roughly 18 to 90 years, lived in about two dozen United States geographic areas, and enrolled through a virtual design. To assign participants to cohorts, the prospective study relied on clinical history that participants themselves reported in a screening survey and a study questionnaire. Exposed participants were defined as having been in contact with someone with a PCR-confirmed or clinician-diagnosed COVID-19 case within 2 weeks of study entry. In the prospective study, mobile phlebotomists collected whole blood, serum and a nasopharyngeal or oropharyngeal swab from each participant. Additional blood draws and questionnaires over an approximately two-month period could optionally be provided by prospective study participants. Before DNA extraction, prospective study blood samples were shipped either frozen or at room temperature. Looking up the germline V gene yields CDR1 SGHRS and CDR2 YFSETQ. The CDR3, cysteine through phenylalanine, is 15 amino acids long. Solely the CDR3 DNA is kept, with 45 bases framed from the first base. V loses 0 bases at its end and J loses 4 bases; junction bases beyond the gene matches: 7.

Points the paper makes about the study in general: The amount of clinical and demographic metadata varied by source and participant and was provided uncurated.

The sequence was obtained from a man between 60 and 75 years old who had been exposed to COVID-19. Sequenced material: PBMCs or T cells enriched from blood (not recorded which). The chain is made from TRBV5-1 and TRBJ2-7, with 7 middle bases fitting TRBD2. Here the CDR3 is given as CASSLAGGTIYEQYF. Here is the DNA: TGCGCCAGCAGCTTGGCCGGAGGGACTATATACGAGCAGTACTTC.